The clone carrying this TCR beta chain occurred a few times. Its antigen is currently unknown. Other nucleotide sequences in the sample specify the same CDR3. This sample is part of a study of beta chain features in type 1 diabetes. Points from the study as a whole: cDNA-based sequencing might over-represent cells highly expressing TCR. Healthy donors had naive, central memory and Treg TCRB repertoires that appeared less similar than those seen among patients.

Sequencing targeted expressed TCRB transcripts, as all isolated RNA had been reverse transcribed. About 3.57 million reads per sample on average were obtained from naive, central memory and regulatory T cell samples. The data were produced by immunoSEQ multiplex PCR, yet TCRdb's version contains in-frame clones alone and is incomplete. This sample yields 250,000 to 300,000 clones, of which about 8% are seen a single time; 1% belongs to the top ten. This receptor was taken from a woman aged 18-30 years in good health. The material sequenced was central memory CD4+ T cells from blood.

The CDR3 region is CATGRDRGQETQYF. CDR3 in DNA: TGTGCCACCGGGCGCGACAGGGGACAAGAGACCCAGTACTTC. The chain employs TRBV15 and TRBJ2-5; TRBD1 aligns across 8 bases. This CDR3 comprises 14 residues. CDR1 and CDR2 from the germline V gene are LNHNV and YYDKDF (reference sequence). V shed 8 bases, J shed 2 bases, and the junction held 7 bases outside the gene matches.